This T cell receptor (beta chain) was recovered during a study of CD8+CD57+ T cells in acquired aplastic anemia. Study results and caveats: Roughly 31 CD8+ CDR3 sequences were shared between patients and controls.

As regards this clonotype: Its antigen is as yet unknown.

The template used for profiling TCR beta VDJ and CDR3 was genomic DNA. MiXCR, run by TCRdb on the reads, gives a single entry per CDR3 protein. The sample holds approximately 220,000 distinct CDR3 sequences, about half seen once. This CDR3 has 22 residues. Trimming cost V 3 bases and J 7 bases, with 39 bases left between them. Germline CDR1 DFQATT, CDR2 SNEGSKA (reference sequence). Patients selected for sequencing had displayed CD8+CD57+ cell expansion by flow cytometry. The receptor comes from a human donor with aplastic anemia. The gene calls are TRBV20-1 and TRBJ1-4, with TRBD1 as a possible D gene (5 bases). The sample was sorted CD4+, CD8+, or CD8+CD57+ T cells (not recorded which) from PBMCs. The CDR3 is CSASDPTSGGTDTTILGEKLFF. The CDR3 nucleotides are TGCAGTGCTAGCGACCCTACTAGCGGGGGAACAGATACGACAATTCTGGGTGAAAAACTGTTTTTT.